This T cell receptor beta chain was sequenced for a study of shared clonotypes between healthy human individuals. For the study at large: A couple of women and three men aged 18 to 49 made up the donors.

The germline CDR1 and CDR2 sequences are MNHEY and SMNVEV (reference sequence). The CDR3 runs 18 residues. Deletions cut 3 bases from V and 4 bases from J, with 23 bases between. The assay was run at deep level. Every subset had its genomic DNA shared out evenly among several immunoSEQ plates. In the study's own analysis: ImmunoSEQ supplied junction-only sequences lacking quality scores, so filtering was different. Using immunoSEQ multiplex PCR, the repertoire was profiled, and TCRdb retains in-frame clones only, with some absent. From that table come the V and J calls and clone size; the DNA was used to work out D and trimming. The repertoire has around 530,000 clones, around three quarters of them found once; the top ten carry 12%.

The sample comprised PBMCs. This receptor was taken from a woman in her 40s in good health. Some clones in this sample may be carry-over from other donors' samples. The chain uses TRBV27 and TRBJ2-3, with D uncertain. CDR3 nucleotide sequence: TGTGCCAGCAGTTTTTCCCCTACAGTCGGGCGAAGGGCAGATACGCAGTATTTT. Translating gives CASSFSPTVGRRADTQYF.